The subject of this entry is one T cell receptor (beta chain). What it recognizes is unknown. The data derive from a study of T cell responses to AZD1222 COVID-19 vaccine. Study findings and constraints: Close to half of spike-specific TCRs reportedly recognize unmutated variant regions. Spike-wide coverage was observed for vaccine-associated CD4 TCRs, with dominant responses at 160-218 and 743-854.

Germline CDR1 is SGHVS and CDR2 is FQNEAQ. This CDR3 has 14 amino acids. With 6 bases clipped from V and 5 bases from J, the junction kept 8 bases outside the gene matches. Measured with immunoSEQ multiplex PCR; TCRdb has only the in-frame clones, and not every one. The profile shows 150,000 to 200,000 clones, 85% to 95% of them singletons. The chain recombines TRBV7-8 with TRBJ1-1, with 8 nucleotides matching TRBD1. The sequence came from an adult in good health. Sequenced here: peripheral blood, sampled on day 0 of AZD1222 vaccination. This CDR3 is CASSLTGEYTEAFF. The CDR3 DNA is TGTGCCAGCAGTTTGACAGGGGAGTATACTGAAGCTTTCTTT.